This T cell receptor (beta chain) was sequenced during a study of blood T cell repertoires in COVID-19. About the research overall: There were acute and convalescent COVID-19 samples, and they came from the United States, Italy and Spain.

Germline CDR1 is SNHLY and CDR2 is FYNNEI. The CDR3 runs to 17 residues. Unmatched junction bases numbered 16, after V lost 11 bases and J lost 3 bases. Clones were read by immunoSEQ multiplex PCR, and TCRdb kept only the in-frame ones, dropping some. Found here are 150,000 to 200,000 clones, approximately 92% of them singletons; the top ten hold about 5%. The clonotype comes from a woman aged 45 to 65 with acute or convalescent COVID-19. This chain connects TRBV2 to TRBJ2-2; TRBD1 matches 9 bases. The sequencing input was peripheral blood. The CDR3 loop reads CAARGQGPGVDTGELFF. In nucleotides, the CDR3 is TGTGCCGCACGCGGACAGGGGCCGGGGGTCGACACCGGGGAGCTGTTTTTT.